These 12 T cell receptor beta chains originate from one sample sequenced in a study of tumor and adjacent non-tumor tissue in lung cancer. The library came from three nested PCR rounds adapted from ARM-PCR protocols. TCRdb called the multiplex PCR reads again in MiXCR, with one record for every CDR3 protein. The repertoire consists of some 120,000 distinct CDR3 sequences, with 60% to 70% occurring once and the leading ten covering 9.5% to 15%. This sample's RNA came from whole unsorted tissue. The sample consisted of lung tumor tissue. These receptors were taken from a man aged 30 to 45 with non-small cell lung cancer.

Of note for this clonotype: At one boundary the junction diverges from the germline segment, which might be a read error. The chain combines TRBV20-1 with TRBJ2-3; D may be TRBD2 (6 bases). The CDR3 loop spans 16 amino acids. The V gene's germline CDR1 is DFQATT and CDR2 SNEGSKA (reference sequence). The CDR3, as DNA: TGCAGTGCTAGAGATAGAGGAGAGGGAGGATGGAATACACAGTATTTT. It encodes CSARDRGEGGWNTQYF.

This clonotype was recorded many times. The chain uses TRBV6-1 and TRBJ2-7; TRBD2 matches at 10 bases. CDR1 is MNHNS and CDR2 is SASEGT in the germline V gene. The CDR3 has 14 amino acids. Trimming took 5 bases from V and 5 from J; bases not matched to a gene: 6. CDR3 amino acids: CASSLAGGIDEQYF. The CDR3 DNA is TGTGCCAGCAGTTTAGCGGGAGGAATCGACGAGCAGTACTTC.

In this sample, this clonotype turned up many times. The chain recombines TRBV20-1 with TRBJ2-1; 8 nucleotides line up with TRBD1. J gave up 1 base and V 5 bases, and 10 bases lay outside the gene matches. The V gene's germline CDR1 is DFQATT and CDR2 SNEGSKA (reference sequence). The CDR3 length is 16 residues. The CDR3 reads CSAGPQGALSYNEQFF. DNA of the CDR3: TGCAGTGCTGGGCCTCAGGGGGCCCTGTCCTACAATGAGCAGTTCTTC.

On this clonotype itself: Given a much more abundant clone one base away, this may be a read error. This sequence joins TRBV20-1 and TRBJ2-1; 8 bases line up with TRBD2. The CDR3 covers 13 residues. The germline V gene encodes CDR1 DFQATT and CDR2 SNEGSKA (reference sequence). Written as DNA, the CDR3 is TGCAATGCTAGAGATCTAGCGGGCAATGAGCAGTTCTTC. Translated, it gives CNARDLAGNEQFF.

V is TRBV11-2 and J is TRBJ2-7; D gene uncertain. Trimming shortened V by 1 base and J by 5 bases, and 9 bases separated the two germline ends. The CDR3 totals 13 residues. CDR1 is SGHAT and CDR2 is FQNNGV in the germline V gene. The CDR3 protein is CASSLVSPHEQYF. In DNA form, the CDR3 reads TGTGCCAGCAGCTTAGTTTCGCCCCACGAGCAGTACTTC.

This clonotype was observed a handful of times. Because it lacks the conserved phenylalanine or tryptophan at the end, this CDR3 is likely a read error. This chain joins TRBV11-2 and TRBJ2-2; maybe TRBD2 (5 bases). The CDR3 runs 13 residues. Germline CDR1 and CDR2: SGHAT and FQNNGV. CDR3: CVSSPRVTGELFS. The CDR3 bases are TGTGTCAGCAGCCCGCGGGTCACCGGGGAGCTGTTTTCT.

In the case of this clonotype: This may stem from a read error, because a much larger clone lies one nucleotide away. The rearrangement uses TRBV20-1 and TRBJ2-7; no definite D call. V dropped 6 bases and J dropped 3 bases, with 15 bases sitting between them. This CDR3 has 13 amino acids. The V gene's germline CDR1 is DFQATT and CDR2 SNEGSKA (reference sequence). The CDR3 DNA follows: TGCAGTGCGCACGCAGAGAGCCACTACGAGCAGTACTTC. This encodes CSAHAESHYEQYF.

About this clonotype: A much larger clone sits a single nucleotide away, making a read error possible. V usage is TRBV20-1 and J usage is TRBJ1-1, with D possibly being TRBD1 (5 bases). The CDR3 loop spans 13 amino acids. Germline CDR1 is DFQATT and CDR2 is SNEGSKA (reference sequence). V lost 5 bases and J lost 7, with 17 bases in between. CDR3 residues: CSAPHGGSGEAFF. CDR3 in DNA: TGCAGTGCTCCGCACGGGGGAAGCGGTGAAGCTTTCTTT.

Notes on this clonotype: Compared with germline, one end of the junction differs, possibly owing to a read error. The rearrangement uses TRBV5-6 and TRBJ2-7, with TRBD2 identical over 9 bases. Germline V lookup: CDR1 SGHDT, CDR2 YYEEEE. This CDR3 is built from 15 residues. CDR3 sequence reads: CASSPGLARSYVQYF. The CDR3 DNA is TGTGCCAGCAGCCCCGGACTAGCGAGGTCCTACGTGCAGTACTTC. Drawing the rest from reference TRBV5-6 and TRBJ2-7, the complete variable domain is DAGVTQSPTHLIKTRGQQVTLRCSPKSGHDTVSWYQQALGQGPQFIFQYYEEEERQRGNFPDRFSGHQFPNYSSELNVNALLLGDSALYLCASSPGLARSYVQYFGPGTRLTVT.

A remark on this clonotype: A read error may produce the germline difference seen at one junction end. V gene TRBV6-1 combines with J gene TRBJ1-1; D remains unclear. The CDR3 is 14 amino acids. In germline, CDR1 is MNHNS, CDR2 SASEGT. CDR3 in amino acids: CASSERHGNTEVFF. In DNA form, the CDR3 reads TGTGCCAGCAGTGAGAGACACGGCAACACTGAAGTTTTCTTT.

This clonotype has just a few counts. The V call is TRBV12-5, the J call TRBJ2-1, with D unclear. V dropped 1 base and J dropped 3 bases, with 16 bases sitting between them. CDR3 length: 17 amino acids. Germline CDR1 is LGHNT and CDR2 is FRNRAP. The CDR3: CASGLDSQGNLYNEQFF. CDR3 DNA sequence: TGTGCTAGTGGTTTGGACTCACAAGGGAATCTCTACAATGAGCAGTTCTTC.

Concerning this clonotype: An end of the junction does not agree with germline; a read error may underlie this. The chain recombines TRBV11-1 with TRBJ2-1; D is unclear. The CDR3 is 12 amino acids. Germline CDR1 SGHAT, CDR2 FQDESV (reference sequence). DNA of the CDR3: TGTGTCAGCAGACGACCGACAACTGAGCAATTCTTC. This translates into CVSRRPTTEQFF.